This T cell receptor beta chain is drawn from a study of T-cell reconstitution after alpha-beta-depleted transplantation in children. This clonotype has a count of ten or more. Its matching antigen is unknown. Findings and caveats of the study: By one year post-transplant, T-cell counts and diversity largely arose from T cells that were newly produced.

Preparation of the TCRbeta library involved a method that used unique molecular identifiers. Using its own MiXCR run on the PCR reads, TCRdb lists one record per CDR3 protein. The profile shows 800,000 to 1,000,000 distinct CDR3 sequences, about 29% of them singletons. The TCR originated in a boy under two years old who had a stem cell transplant for SCID, so the T cells may come from the graft donor. Sequencing used PBMCs, mostly from graft donor cells, obtained 360 days after TCRalphabeta/CD19-depleted stem cell transplant.

CDR3 loop: CASSLIIGAHGELFF. The CDR3 bases are TGTGCCAGCAGCTTAATTATCGGGGCTCACGGGGAGCTGTTTTTT. The chain employs TRBV7-9 and TRBJ2-2; the D gene could be TRBD1 or TRBD2 (5 bases each). This CDR3 region has 15 residues. V was cut by 2 bases and J by 7 bases, with 14 bases left in between. Germline CDR1 and CDR2: SEHNR and FQNEAQ (reference sequence).